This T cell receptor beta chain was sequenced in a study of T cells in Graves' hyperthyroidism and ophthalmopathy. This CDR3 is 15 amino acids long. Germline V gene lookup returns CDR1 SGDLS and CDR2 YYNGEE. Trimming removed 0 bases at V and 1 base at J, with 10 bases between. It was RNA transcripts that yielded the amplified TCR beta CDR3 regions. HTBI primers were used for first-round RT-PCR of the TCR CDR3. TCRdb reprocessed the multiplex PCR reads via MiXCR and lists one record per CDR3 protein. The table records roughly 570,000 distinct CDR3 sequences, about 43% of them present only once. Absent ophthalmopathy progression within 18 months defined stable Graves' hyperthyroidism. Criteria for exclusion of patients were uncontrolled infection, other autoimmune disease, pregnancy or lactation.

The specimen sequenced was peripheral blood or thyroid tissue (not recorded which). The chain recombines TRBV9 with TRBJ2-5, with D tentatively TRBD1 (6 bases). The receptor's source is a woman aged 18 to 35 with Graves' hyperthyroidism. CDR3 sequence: CASSVVTGSQETQYF. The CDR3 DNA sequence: TGTGCCAGCAGCGTAGTAACAGGGTCCCAAGAGACCCAGTACTTC.